The following is a T cell receptor beta chain sequence with its context. Its antigen is undetermined. Sequencing used immunoSEQ multiplex PCR; TCRdb keeps in-frame clones, though not all of them. The sample lists around 120,000 clones; about 92% were seen once. This sample is part of a study of T cell responses to AZD1222 COVID-19 vaccine. Study details: Analyses pooled second doses at about 4 or about 12 weeks. Study findings and constraints: As reported, nearly half of all spike-specific TCRs target variant regions that are unmutated. Vaccine-associated CD4 TCRs ranged over spike, dominating at 160-218 and 743-854.

V was pared by 4 bases and J by 5 bases, with 8 bases of the junction left unmatched. The length of the CDR3 is 14 residues. The V gene's germline CDR1 is MNHEY and CDR2 SVGAGI. This clonotype was sampled from an adult in good health. This chain links TRBV6-5 with TRBJ2-7; the match to TRBD1 covers 7 bases. Sequences were derived from peripheral blood, sampled on day 0 of AZD1222 vaccination. CDR3 protein: CASSSKTGIHEQYF. The CDR3 DNA follows: TGTGCCAGCAGTTCCAAGACAGGGATCCACGAGCAGTACTTC.